The 24 T cell receptor beta chains in this list originate from one sample, sequenced in a study of blood T cell repertoires in COVID-19. Method: immunoSEQ multiplex PCR; TCRdb's copy keeps in-frame clones and lacks some. In the table there are hundreds of thousands of clones, more than 85% of which are singletons. Sequenced material: peripheral blood. The receptors here all came from a middle-aged man with acute or convalescent COVID-19.

The chain has TRBV3-1 (or the pseudogene TRBV3-2) and TRBJ1-1; no clear D. The germline V and J ends were trimmed by 6 bases and 0 bases, with 8 bases remaining between them. The CDR3 totals 13 residues. The V gene's germline CDR1 is LGHDT and CDR2 YNNKEL (reference sequence). The CDR3 sequence: CASSPNMNTEAFF. CDR3 DNA: TGTGCCAGCAGTCCCAACATGAACACTGAAGCTTTCTTT.

The chain carries TRBV11-2 and TRBJ1-1, with 10 bases aligning to TRBD1. Germline assignment: CDR1 SGHAT and CDR2 FQNNGV. The CDR3 sequence is 14 residues long. The V segment lost 4 bases and the J segment 5 bases; nucleotides outside the gene matches: 4. This CDR3 is CASSSRTGGTEAFF. The CDR3 DNA reads as TGTGCCAGCAGCTCCCGGACAGGGGGGACTGAAGCTTTCTTT.

This clone was detected only a few times. The rearrangement uses TRBV20-1 and TRBJ2-7; possibly TRBD2 for D (6 bases). Germline V gene lookup returns CDR1 DFQATT and CDR2 SNEGSKA (reference sequence). The CDR3 has 10 amino acids. Trimming cost V 8 bases and J 6 bases, with 11 bases left between them. The CDR3 sequence is CSPRGSEQYF. In DNA form, the CDR3 reads TGCAGTCCCCGGGGGTCCGAGCAGTACTTC.

This clone was seen only once. The rearrangement joins TRBV3-1 (or the pseudogene TRBV3-2) to TRBJ2-1, with D perhaps matching TRBD2 (5 bases). Trimming took off 3 bases at V and 1 base at J, with 7 bases between the two ends. The length of the CDR3 is 14 residues. Germline V CDR1 and CDR2: LGHDT, YNNKEL (reference sequence). The CDR3 region has the DNA TGTGCCAGCAGCCACCGGGGATCCTACAATGAGCAGTTCTTC. Its translation: CASSHRGSYNEQFF.

The V gene is TRBV24-1, the J gene TRBJ1-6; D ambiguous. V was trimmed by 7 bases and J by 5 bases, leaving 8 bases between them. This CDR3 has 13 residues. Germline-derived CDR1 and CDR2 are KGHDR and SFDVKD. DNA for the CDR3: TGTGCCACCAGCCGGGAGAATAATTCACCCCTCCACTTT. It yields the protein CATSRENNSPLHF.

This chain links TRBV18 with TRBJ1-1; the D is unclear. Germline V gene lookup returns CDR1 KGHSH and CDR2 LQKENI. This CDR3 is built from 12 residues. Trimming left V 4 bases short and J 6 bases short, with 9 bases between. The CDR3 protein is CASSLGEAEAFF. CDR3 DNA sequence: TGTGCCAGCTCACTTGGGGAGGCTGAAGCTTTCTTT.

The chain recombines TRBV11-2 with TRBJ2-1, with 12 bases matching TRBD2. There are 17 residues in the CDR3. CDR1 is SGHAT, CDR2 FQNNGV, per germline. V shed 0 bases and J 9 bases; nucleotides not matched to a gene: 9. CDR3 residues: CASSLEVWLAGGGEQFF. The CDR3 DNA reads as TGTGCCAGCAGCTTAGAAGTTTGGCTAGCGGGAGGGGGTGAGCAGTTCTTC.

This clone was detected only once. V usage is TRBV7-9 and J usage is TRBJ1-1; no clear D gene. The CDR3 is 14 residues long. Trimming cost V 5 bases and J 0 bases, with 10 bases left between them. Germline CDR1 SEHNR, CDR2 FQNEAQ (reference sequence). DNA of the CDR3: TGTGCCAGCAGCCCAGGCAGAGTGAACACTGAAGCTTTCTTT. Translated, it gives CASSPGRVNTEAFF.

The chain uses TRBV18 and TRBJ2-7, with 8 bases aligning to TRBD1. The V gene's germline CDR1 is KGHSH and CDR2 LQKENI. The CDR3 is 16 amino acids. V lost 3 bases to trimming and J lost 4 bases; unmatched junction nucleotides: 11. CDR3 residues: CASSPFRDRPEYEQYF. The CDR3 coding sequence is TGTGCCAGCTCACCGTTCCGGGACAGGCCGGAATACGAGCAGTACTTC.

The chain links TRBV2 to TRBJ2-7; D is possibly TRBD1 (6 bases). With 7 bases removed from V and 2 bases from J, the gap between germline ends came to 12 bases. The CDR3 has 13 amino acids. Germline V CDR1 and CDR2: SNHLY, FYNNEI. CDR3 loop: CASNWDITYEQYF. The CDR3 nucleotides are TGTGCCAGCAATTGGGACATTACCTACGAGCAGTACTTC.

This clone was seen just once. This chain uses TRBV19 with TRBJ1-5; D is undetermined. The V gene lost 3 bases and the J gene lost 3 bases, with 12 bases spanning the gap. The CDR3 spans 15 residues. Germline CDR1 and CDR2: LNHDA and SQIVND (reference sequence). CDR3 in amino acids: CASSMPLQINQPQHF. The DNA for the CDR3 is TGTGCCAGTAGTATGCCTCTACAGATCAATCAGCCCCAGCATTTT.

The rearrangement links TRBV5-4 to TRBJ2-7, with TRBD2 matching 10 bases. Germline CDR1 is SGHNT and CDR2 is YYREEE (reference sequence). The V and J ends lost 4 bases and 7 bases, in that order; junction bases with no gene match: 11. CDR3 length: 15 amino acids. The CDR3 is CASSGGLAEAGEQYF. CDR3 coding DNA: TGTGCCAGCAGCGGAGGACTAGCGGAAGCGGGTGAGCAGTACTTC. Filled out from reference TRBV5-4 and TRBJ2-7, the complete variable domain reads ETGVTQSPTHLIKTRGQQVTLRCSSQSGHNTVSWYQQALGQGPQFIFQYYREEENGRGNFPPRFSGLQFPNYSSELNVNALELDDSALYLCASSGGLAEAGEQYFGPGTRLTVT.

The CDR3 is CAISEDRGPDQPQHF. The CDR3 DNA is TGTGCCATCAGTGAGGACAGGGGGCCTGACCAGCCCCAGCATTTT. The rearrangement links TRBV10-3 to TRBJ1-5, with TRBD1 matching 10 bases. The CDR3 consists of 15 residues. V trimming: 2 bases; J trimming: 7 bases; junction bases outside the gene matches: 5. The germline CDR1 and CDR2 sequences are ENHRY and SYGVKD.

This clone was recorded only once. This chain links TRBV6-5 with TRBJ2-7, with TRBD2 identical over 11 bases. Germline values: CDR1 MNHEY, CDR2 SVGAGI. CDR3 length equals 15 residues. The J segment lost 2 bases and the V segment lost 4 bases, leaving 4 bases of the junction unmatched. The CDR3 is CASSSGTSGPYEQYF. CDR3 in DNA: TGTGCCAGCAGTTCCGGGACTAGCGGACCCTACGAGCAGTACTTC.

V usage is TRBV4-2 and J usage is TRBJ1-1; D might be TRBD1 (6 bases). The CDR3 extends over 15 amino acids. In germline, CDR1 is LGHNA, CDR2 YNFKEQ. V was pared by 1 base and J by 4 bases, with 13 bases between. Here the CDR3 DNA reads TGTGCCAGCAGCCAAGTAAAAACAGGGATCACTGAAGCTTTCTTT. Residues: CASSQVKTGITEAFF.

Here the CDR3 DNA reads TGTGCCACCAGCCTTCGACAGGATAACACCGGGGAGCTGTTTTTT. Residues: CATSLRQDNTGELFF. The chain recombines TRBV15 with TRBJ2-2; the D gene is possibly TRBD1 (6 bases). This CDR3 has 15 amino acids. Germline CDR1 reads LNHNV; CDR2 reads YYDKDF (reference sequence). Trimming shortened V by 5 bases and J by 2 bases, and 12 bases separated the two germline ends. The variable domain in full, with the rest retrieved from reference TRBV15 and TRBJ2-2, is DAMVIQNPRYQVTQFGKPVTLSCSQTLNHNVMYWYQQKSSQAPKLLFHYYDKDFNNEADTPDNFQSRRPNTSFCFLDIRSPGLGDTAMYLCATSLRQDNTGELFFGEGSRLTVL.

This clone was observed once. This chain connects TRBV5-4 to TRBJ2-3; D may be TRBD2 (7 bases). CDR1 is SGHNT and CDR2 is YYREEE in the germline V gene (reference sequence). Trimming cost V 0 bases and J 1 base, with 15 bases left between them. The CDR3 length is 17 residues. The CDR3 spells CASSLEGLRGRTDTQYF. The DNA of the CDR3 is TGTGCCAGCAGCTTGGAAGGTCTGCGGGGGCGCACAGATACGCAGTATTTT.

This clone was found a few times. This sample also contains other DNA sequences that code for the same CDR3. V gene TRBV18 combines with J gene TRBJ1-2; D might be TRBD1 (6 bases). The germline gives CDR1 KGHSH, CDR2 LQKENI. This CDR3 has 13 amino acids. V lost 3 bases and J lost 2, with 7 bases in between. The CDR3, as DNA: TGTGCCAGCTCACCGGACAGAAACTATGGCTACACCTTC. Protein product: CASSPDRNYGYTF.

V usage is TRBV11-2 and J usage is TRBJ2-5; a possible D gene is TRBD2 (6 bases). Germline V lookup: CDR1 SGHAT, CDR2 FQNNGV. The germline V and J ends were trimmed by 4 bases and 11 bases, with 20 bases remaining between them. The CDR3 runs to 14 residues. The CDR3 loop is CASSSTPRDSQQYF. The DNA for the CDR3 is TGTGCCAGCAGCTCTACACCCCGGGACTCGCAACAGTACTTC.

This chain links TRBV6-2 or TRBV6-3 with TRBJ2-2, with 9 nucleotides matching TRBD1. The CDR3 contains 15 residues. V trimming: 6 bases; J trimming: 5 bases; junction bases outside the gene matches: 7. CDR1 and CDR2 (germline): MNHEY, SVGEGT. This CDR3 is CASSSDRGFTGELFF. CDR3 DNA: TGTGCCAGCAGCTCGGACAGGGGATTTACCGGGGAGCTGTTTTTT.

The chain is built from TRBV5-1 and TRBJ1-1; no reliable D call. Deletions cut 0 bases from V and 2 bases from J, with 11 bases between. Germline CDR1 SGHRS, CDR2 YFSETQ. The CDR3 extends over 15 amino acids. CDR3 bases: TGCGCCAGCAGCTTGGGTGTCAGTCAAAACACTGAAGCTTTCTTT. Its protein product is CASSLGVSQNTEAFF.

This sequence joins TRBV19 and TRBJ1-2; 8 nucleotides line up with TRBD1. The junction had 5 bases not matched to a gene; V was cut back by 5 bases and J by 6 bases. CDR3 length: 13 amino acids. Germline CDR1 LNHDA, CDR2 SQIVND (reference sequence). In DNA form, the CDR3 reads TGTGCCAGTAGTGTAGGACAGGGAAATGGCTACACCTTC. Translation gives CASSVGQGNGYTF.

The chain carries TRBV5-1 and TRBJ1-3; D possibly corresponds to TRBD1 (6 bases). The CDR3 length is 16 residues. Germline V gene sequence: CDR1 SGHRS, CDR2 YFSETQ. V lost 0 bases and J 6 bases, leaving 16 bases between the germline ends. Here the CDR3 DNA reads TGCGCCAGCAGCTTGGAACAGGGACCCTCCGTAAACACCATATATTTT. Translation: CASSLEQGPSVNTIYF.

J is TRBJ1-2 and V is TRBV6-2 or TRBV6-3, with D maybe TRBD1 (5 bases). The CDR3 is 15 amino acids. The germline gives CDR1 MNHEY, CDR2 SVGEGT. Trimming took off 2 bases at V and 0 bases at J, with 10 bases between the two ends. DNA for the CDR3: TGTGCCAGCAGTTACGGCGGGGGAGCTAACTATGGCTACACCTTC. This translates into CASSYGGGANYGYTF.